This record concerns one TCR beta chain sequence. Some clones are missing from TCRdb's copy, which holds only in-frame ones; the method was immunoSEQ multiplex PCR. The repertoire holds about 2.4 million clones, with 93% as singletons. The source of the sample is a study of shared clonotypes between healthy human individuals. The germline CDR1 and CDR2 sequences are LNHDA and SQIVND (reference sequence). This CDR3 is built from 17 residues. Trimming pared 5 bases from V and 1 base from J, leaving 19 bases between. This rearrangement joins TRBV19 to TRBJ2-3, with D unresolved. Sequencing was done on a sample of naive CD4+ T cells from PBMCs. Described subset: CD45RA+ positively selected. The sequence was collected from a man aged 18 to 29 in good health. Some clones in this sample may be carry-over from other donors' samples. CDR3 residues: CASSPSGLPWGTDTQYF. The CDR3, as DNA: TGTGCCAGTAGTCCTTCGGGCCTCCCATGGGGCACAGATACGCAGTATTTT.